This T cell receptor beta chain was recovered during a study of T cells after yellow fever vaccination. Study summary: Fractions low in cell number were prepared with SMART-Seq v4 Ultra Low Input.

A word on this clonotype: What it binds is unknown.

The germline V gene encodes CDR1 DFQATT and CDR2 SNEGSKA (reference sequence). With V trimmed by 6 bases and J by 7 bases, 13 bases remained unmatched. The length of the CDR3 is 16 residues. They built TCR cDNA with 5'RACE template switching, a step that put in a universal primer site and UMIs. A single record per CDR3 protein comes from TCRdb applying MiXCR to the 5' RACE reads. Of just under 600,000 distinct CDR3 sequences listed, roughly 14% are singletons. Study-level findings and limits: Peak timing came faster in the weaker secondary response, day 5 versus 15. A large majority of primary-vaccination clones showed up again after the booster (about 96% CD4, roughly 91% CD8).

The V gene is TRBV20-1, the J gene TRBJ2-1, with TRBD2 identical over 12 bases. The source material was PBMCs, sampled on the day of the yellow fever booster vaccination. This sequence was found in a man aged 25 to 40 who received the YFV17D yellow fever vaccine. The CDR3 DNA reads as TGCAGTGCCCAGGGCCCTAGCGGGAGGGGTCGGAATGAGCAGTTCTTC. Translating it yields CSAQGPSGRGRNEQFF.